Following are 18 T cell receptor beta chains from one sample sequenced in a study of T cells in Graves' hyperthyroidism and ophthalmopathy. RNA transcripts yielded amplified TCR beta CDR3 regions. The HTBI primer set was used in a first-round RT-PCR of the TCR CDR3. Each CDR3 protein is one row after TCRdb ran MiXCR on the multiplex PCR reads. This repertoire shows some 580,000 distinct CDR3 sequences, approximately 16% found once; its top ten account for more than 3%. The material sequenced was blood. Receptors originate from a woman in her 40s with Graves' ophthalmopathy.

The chain couples TRBV2 to TRBJ2-5, with 7 bases fitting TRBD2. Trimming removed 1 base from V and 0 bases from J; junction bases left unmatched: 11. Looked up from germline, CDR1 is SNHLY and CDR2 is FYNNEI. CDR3 length equals 18 residues. DNA of the CDR3: TGTGCCAGCAGTGAAGGGAGACTAGCCCACACCGACCAAGAGACCCAGTACTTC. Protein sequence: CASSEGRLAHTDQETQYF.

This clonotype was observed at least ten times. The junction shows a germline mismatch at one end, possibly a read error. J is TRBJ2-1 and V is TRBV3-1, with no clear D. This CDR3 spans 11 amino acids. The V gene's germline CDR1 is LGHDT and CDR2 YNNKEL (reference sequence). The CDR3 DNA follows: TGTGCCAGCACCCAATACAATGAGCAGTTCTTC. Protein product: CASTQYNEQFF.

This chain uses TRBV12-5 with TRBJ2-3; TRBD2 matches at 16 bases. Per germline, CDR1 LGHNT and CDR2 FRNRAP. This CDR3 is 18 amino acids long. Losses at the gene ends were 4 bases for V and 4 bases for J; bases not matched to a gene: 8. In nucleotides, the CDR3 is TGTGCTAGTGGTTCCTCAACGGGACTAGCGGGGGGGCCAGATACGCAGTATTTT. This sequence encodes CASGSSTGLAGGPDTQYF.

This clonotype was seen repeatedly, ten times or more. The chain couples TRBV10-3 to TRBJ2-7; no reliable D call. Trimming removed 0 bases at V and 6 bases at J, with 9 bases between. Germline V gene sequence: CDR1 ENHRY, CDR2 SYGVKD. The CDR3 is 13 amino acids. The CDR3 loop reads CAISESEPGEQYF. CDR3 coding DNA: TGTGCCATCAGTGAGTCGGAACCGGGCGAGCAGTACTTC.

This clonotype appeared many times. The rearrangement joins TRBV7-2 to TRBJ1-2; 9 bases are shared with TRBD1. Looked up from germline, CDR1 is SGHTA and CDR2 is FQGNSA. This CDR3 has 15 residues. Losses at the gene ends were 4 bases for V and 5 bases for J; bases not matched to a gene: 8. The CDR3 region is CASSSAGTGPYGYTF. The CDR3 coding sequence is TGTGCCAGCAGCTCAGCCGGGACAGGGCCGTATGGCTACACCTTC.

V and J are TRBV24-1 and TRBJ2-7, with TRBD1 matching 7 bases. Germline assignment: CDR1 KGHDR and CDR2 SFDVKD. V was clipped by 0 bases and J by 4 bases; unmatched bases: 5. The CDR3 length is 15 residues. CDR3: CATSDLEGADYEQYF. CDR3 sequence (DNA): TGTGCCACCAGTGATTTGGAGGGGGCAGATTACGAGCAGTACTTC.

This clonotype has just a few counts. The chain recombines TRBV5-1 with TRBJ2-1; D ambiguous. V gave up 6 bases and J gave up 0 bases, with 7 bases separating them. Per germline, CDR1 SGHRS and CDR2 YFSETQ. The CDR3 is made up of 13 amino acids. The CDR3 sequence: CASTESSYNEQFF. The CDR3 DNA is TGCGCCAGCACTGAGAGCTCCTACAATGAGCAGTTCTTC.

This clonotype has just a few counts. The chain joins TRBV19 to TRBJ2-2; D is ambiguous. Germline CDR1 reads LNHDA; CDR2 reads SQIVND (reference sequence). Trimming pared 1 base from V and 1 base from J, leaving 13 bases between. The CDR3 runs 17 residues. The CDR3 here is CASSIAAPRGNTGELFF. The CDR3 coding sequence is TGTGCCAGTAGTATAGCTGCCCCCAGAGGGAACACCGGGGAGCTGTTTTTT.

V gene TRBV19 combines with J gene TRBJ1-5; the D gene is possibly TRBD1 (6 bases). Germline CDR1 reads LNHDA; CDR2 reads SQIVND (reference sequence). V lost 6 bases and J 2 bases, leaving 14 bases between the germline ends. CDR3 length: 15 amino acids. CDR3 region: CASRPLQGGNQPQHF. For the CDR3, the DNA is TGTGCCAGTAGACCTTTACAGGGCGGCAATCAGCCCCAGCATTTT.

This clonotype was seen repeatedly, ten times or more. This sequence joins TRBV2 and TRBJ2-3; 9 nucleotides agree with TRBD1. The CDR3 covers 15 residues. CDR1 and CDR2 (germline): SNHLY, FYNNEI. After removal of 4 bases from V and 4 bases from J, the junction contained 6 bases not matched to a gene. The CDR3 loop reads CASSVGQGLSDTQYF. In DNA, the CDR3 is TGTGCCAGCAGTGTGGGACAGGGCTTGTCAGATACGCAGTATTTT.

For this clonotype: Relative to the germline gene, one junction end is altered; a read error may explain this. The V call is TRBV7-2, the J call TRBJ1-1, with D unresolved. Germline-derived CDR1 and CDR2 are SGHTA and FQGNSA. The CDR3 length is 14 residues. The chain's CDR3 is CASSLGRIDTEAFF. CDR3 DNA sequence: TGTGCCAGCAGTTTAGGGAGAATTGACACTGAAGCTTTCTTT.

This clonotype was seen only a few times. This chain links TRBV15 with TRBJ2-7; 9 bases map to TRBD1. Germline lookup yields CDR1 LNHNV and CDR2 YYDKDF (reference sequence). The CDR3 loop spans 14 amino acids. V dropped 5 bases and J dropped 5; count of bases not matched to a gene: 7. Written as DNA, the CDR3 is TGTGCCACCAGCCGCCCGGGACAGGGCGACGAGCAGTACTTC. Translating it yields CATSRPGQGDEQYF.

There are a few counts of this clonotype. V and J are TRBV30 and TRBJ2-3; 9 bases align to TRBD2. The CDR3 is made up of 14 amino acids. Germline V lookup: CDR1 GTSNPN, CDR2 SVGIG (reference sequence). This CDR3 reads CARAGGPFTDTQYF. The CDR3 bases are TGTGCGCGGGCGGGGGGGCCTTTCACAGATACGCAGTATTTT.

This clonotype was detected many times. CDR3 in DNA: TGTGCCAGCAGTGAAGAGGCGGGAGGCTCCTACGAGCAGTACTTC. Translating gives CASSEEAGGSYEQYF. This chain connects TRBV6-1 to TRBJ2-7, with 8 nucleotides matching TRBD2. Germline lookup yields CDR1 MNHNS and CDR2 SASEGT. The CDR3 has 15 amino acids. J lost 0 bases, V lost 1 base, and 2 bases had no gene match.

This clonotype was seen ten or more times. The J gene is TRBJ1-2, the V gene TRBV20-1, with TRBD1 matching 9 bases. Germline assignment: CDR1 DFQATT and CDR2 SNEGSKA (reference sequence). The CDR3 loop spans 16 amino acids. After removal of 4 bases from V and 6 bases from J, the junction contained 15 bases not matched to a gene. This CDR3 reads CSATNPSGTGSDGYTF. The DNA for the CDR3 is TGCAGTGCTACTAACCCTTCTGGGACAGGGTCAGATGGCTACACCTTC.

This clonotype occurred a few times. The chain joins TRBV11-1 to TRBJ2-2; D perhaps matches TRBD1 (6 bases). With 3 bases removed from V and 1 base from J, the gap between germline ends came to 12 bases. The CDR3 consists of 16 residues. Germline CDR1 SGHAT, CDR2 FQDESV (reference sequence). The CDR3 nucleotides are TGTGCCAGCAGCTTGGTTACGACAGGGAACACCGGGGAGCTGTTTTTT. It translates to CASSLVTTGNTGELFF.

In its sample, this clonotype was seen many times. The V gene is TRBV11-2, the J gene TRBJ2-7; a weak D match, TRBD2 (6 bases). Between the trimmed V and J ends, which lost 5 bases and 3 bases, there was a span of 17 bases. In germline, CDR1 is SGHAT, CDR2 FQNNGV. The CDR3 contains 15 residues. The CDR3 here is CASSHGVGRIYEQYF. CDR3 nucleotide sequence: TGTGCCAGCAGCCATGGGGTCGGGAGAATCTACGAGCAGTACTTC.

The rearrangement uses TRBV19 and TRBJ2-7; a weak D match, TRBD2 (5 bases). The germline gives CDR1 LNHDA, CDR2 SQIVND (reference sequence). The CDR3 runs to 16 residues. V lost 4 bases and J 2 bases, leaving 18 bases between the germline ends. CDR3 amino acids: CASSTRRGPGTYEQYF. The CDR3 coding sequence is TGTGCCAGTAGTACCCGCCGCGGTCCCGGGACCTACGAGCAGTACTTC.